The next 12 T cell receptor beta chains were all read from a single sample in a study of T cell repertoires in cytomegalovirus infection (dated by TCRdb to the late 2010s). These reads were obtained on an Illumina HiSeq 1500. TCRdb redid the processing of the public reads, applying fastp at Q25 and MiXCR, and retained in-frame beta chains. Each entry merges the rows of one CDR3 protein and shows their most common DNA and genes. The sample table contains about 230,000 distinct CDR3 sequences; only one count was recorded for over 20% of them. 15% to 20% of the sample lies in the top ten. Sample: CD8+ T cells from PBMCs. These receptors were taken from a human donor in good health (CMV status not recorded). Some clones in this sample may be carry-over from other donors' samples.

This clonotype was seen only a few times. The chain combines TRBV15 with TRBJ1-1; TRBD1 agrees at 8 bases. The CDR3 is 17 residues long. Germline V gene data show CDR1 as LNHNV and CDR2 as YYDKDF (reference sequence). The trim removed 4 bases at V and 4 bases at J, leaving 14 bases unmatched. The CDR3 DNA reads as TGTGCCACCAGCAAGACAGGGGTAGGGGGATTCGGCACTGAAGCTTTCTTT. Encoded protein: CATSKTGVGGFGTEAFF.

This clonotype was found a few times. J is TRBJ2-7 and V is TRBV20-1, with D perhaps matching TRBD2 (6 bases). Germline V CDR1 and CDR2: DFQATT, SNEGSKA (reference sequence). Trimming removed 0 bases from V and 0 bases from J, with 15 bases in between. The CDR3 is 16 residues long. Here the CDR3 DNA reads TGCAGTGCTAGAGATCGTTACCGGGGGAGCTCCTACGAGCAGTACTTC. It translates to CSARDRYRGSSYEQYF.

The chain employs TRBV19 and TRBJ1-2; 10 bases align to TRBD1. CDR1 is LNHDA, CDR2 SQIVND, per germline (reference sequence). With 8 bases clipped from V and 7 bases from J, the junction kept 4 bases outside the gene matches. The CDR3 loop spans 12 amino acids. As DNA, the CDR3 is TGTGCCAGTGCGGACAGGGGGTTTGGCTACACCTTC. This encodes CASADRGFGYTF.

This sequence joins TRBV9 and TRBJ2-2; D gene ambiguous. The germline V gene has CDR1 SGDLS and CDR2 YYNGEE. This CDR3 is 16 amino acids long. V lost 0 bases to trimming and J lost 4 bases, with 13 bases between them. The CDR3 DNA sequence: TGTGCCAGCAGCGTAGGATCTGGGCTGGGCACCGGGGAGCTGTTTTTT. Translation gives CASSVGSGLGTGELFF.

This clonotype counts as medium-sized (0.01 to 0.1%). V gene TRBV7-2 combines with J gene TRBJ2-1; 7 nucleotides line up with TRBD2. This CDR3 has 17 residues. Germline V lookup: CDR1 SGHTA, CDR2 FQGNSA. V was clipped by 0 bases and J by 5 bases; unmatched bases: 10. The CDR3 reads CASSLAGGVSYHNEQFF. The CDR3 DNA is TGTGCCAGCAGCTTAGCTGGGGGGGTATCCTATCACAATGAGCAGTTCTTC. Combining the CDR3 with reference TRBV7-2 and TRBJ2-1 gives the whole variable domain GAGVSQSPSNKVTEKGKDVELRCDPISGHTALYWYRQSLGQGLEFLIYFQGNSAPDKSGLPSDRFSAERTGGSVSTLTIQRTQQEDSAVYLCASSLAGGVSYHNEQFFGPGTRLTVL.

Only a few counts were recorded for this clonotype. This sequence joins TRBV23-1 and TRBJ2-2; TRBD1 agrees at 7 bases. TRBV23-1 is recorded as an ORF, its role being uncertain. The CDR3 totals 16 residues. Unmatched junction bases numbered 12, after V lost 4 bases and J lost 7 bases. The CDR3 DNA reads TGCGCCAGCAGTCGTCTTATTGAGGGGGCGGACGGGGAGCTGTTTTTT. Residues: CASSRLIEGADGELFF.

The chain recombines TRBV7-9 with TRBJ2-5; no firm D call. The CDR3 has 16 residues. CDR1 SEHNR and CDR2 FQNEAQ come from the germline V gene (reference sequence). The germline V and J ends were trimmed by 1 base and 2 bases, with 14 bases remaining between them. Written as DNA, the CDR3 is TGTGCCAGCAGCTTAGTCGGCTATCGAGAGCAAGAGACCCAGTACTTC. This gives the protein CASSLVGYREQETQYF.

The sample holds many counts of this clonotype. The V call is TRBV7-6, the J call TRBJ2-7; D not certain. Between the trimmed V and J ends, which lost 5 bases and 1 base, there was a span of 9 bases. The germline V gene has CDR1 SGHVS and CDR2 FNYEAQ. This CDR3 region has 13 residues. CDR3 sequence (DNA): TGTGCCAGCAGCGTCGGCCCTTCCTACGAGCAGTACTTC. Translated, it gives CASSVGPSYEQYF.

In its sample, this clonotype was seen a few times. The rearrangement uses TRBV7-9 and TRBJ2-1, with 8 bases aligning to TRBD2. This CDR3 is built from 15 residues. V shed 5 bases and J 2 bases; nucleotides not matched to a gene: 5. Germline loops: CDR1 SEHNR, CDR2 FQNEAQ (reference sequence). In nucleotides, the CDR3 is TGTGCCAGCAGCCGGGGGGGGCCTCCCTACAATGAGCAGTTCTTC. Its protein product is CASSRGGPPYNEQFF.

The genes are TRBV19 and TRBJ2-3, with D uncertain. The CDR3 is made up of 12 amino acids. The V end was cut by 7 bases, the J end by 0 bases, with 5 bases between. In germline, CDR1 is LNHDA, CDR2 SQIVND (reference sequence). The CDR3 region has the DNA TGTGCCAGTACAACTAGCACAGATACGCAGTATTTT. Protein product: CASTTSTDTQYF.

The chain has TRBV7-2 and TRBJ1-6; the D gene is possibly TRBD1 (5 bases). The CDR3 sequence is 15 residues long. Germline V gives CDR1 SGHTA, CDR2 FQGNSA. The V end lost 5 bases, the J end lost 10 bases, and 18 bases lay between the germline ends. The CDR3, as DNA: TGTGCCAGCAGCGAAGTGCAGGGACCAAACTCACCCCTCCACTTT. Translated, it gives CASSEVQGPNSPLHF.

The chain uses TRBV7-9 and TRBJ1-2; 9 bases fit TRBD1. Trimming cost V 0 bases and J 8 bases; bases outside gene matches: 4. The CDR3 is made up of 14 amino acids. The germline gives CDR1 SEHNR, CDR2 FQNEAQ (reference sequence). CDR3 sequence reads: CASSLAGQGGGYTF. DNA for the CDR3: TGTGCCAGCAGCTTAGCGGGACAGGGCGGCGGCTACACCTTC.